This entry describes one T cell receptor (beta chain). This clone occurred once. Its antigen remains undetermined. Nothing much larger sits one base from this clone, and base qualities are not available. The entry originates in a study of T cell responses to AZD1222 COVID-19 vaccine (dated by TCRdb to the early 2020s). Context from the whole study: A total of about 240 trial participants underwent TCR sequencing, of whom about 200 received two doses of AZD1222 and 26 received two doses of the MenACWY control vaccine. Trial participants were enrolled by age into subgroups of 18-55, 56-69 and 70-plus years, and around 150, 29 and 61 TCR-sequenced participants, respectively, were included in these subgroups. Results the study describes overall, beyond this receptor: After two AZD1222 doses, spike-specific TCR breadth and depth were significantly higher than at day 0 and than in MenACWY recipients. Only six or seven AZD1222 recipients were SARS-CoV-2 seropositive at baseline, limiting conclusions about previously exposed vaccinees. Participants were mostly white British, with more females than males. The authors suggested clonal diversity may have been underestimated. Because no samples from the day 14 peak response were available, repertoires could be characterized only after the peak T cell response. Reportedly, close to half of the unique spike-specific TCRs recognized epitopes lying outside the regions that are mutated in the B.1.351 and B.1.1.7 variants. In the small 56-69-year group, the increase in depth fell short of significance, most likely because of low power. Vaccine-associated CD4 TCRs spanned the whole spike protein, with dominant responses in regions 160-218 and 743-854.

V sheds 4 bases and J sheds 3 bases, leaving 19 bases between their ends. CDR3 length: 15 amino acids, cysteine to phenylalanine. The entry retains the CDR3 DNA only, 45 bases that are in frame from base 1. CDR1 and CDR2, looked up from the germline V gene, are SQVTM and ANQGSEA. The time point label corresponds to: about 28 days (+/-7) after the second vaccine dose. Because spike-specific TCR depth and breadth did not differ between the two schedules, AZD1222 recipients who got a second dose at roughly 4 weeks were pooled with those who got a second dose at roughly 12 weeks. Samples from vaccinated people were obtained from the UK trials COV001 and COV002, which included a single-blind randomized controlled phase 2/3 trial of AZD1222 (ChAdOx1 nCoV-19) in healthy adults. Trial participant PBMC samples were collected at day 0 and day 28 after the second dose for TCRbeta chain sequencing. The CDR3 regions of human TCRbeta chains were analyzed by immunosequencing. The source study handled its data this way. TCRs in the repertoires were matched against a reference library of SARS-CoV-2-specific TCRs that had been generated with the MIRA antigen-specificity platform. Breadth meant the fraction of unique TCRs that were SARS-CoV-2-associated, whereas depth meant the fraction of total T cells that were SARS-CoV-2-associated. Each spike-specific TCR was assigned to its reactive spike region and to a CD4 or CD8 class using the MIRA data. Log10-transformed breadth and depth values were compared by one-way ANOVA with Sidak's multiple comparisons tests. Here the immuneACCESS table is served through TCRdb, limited to in-frame sequences with V and J called. Missing clones are a known gap in these copies; in checked studies unresolved V genes cover under half, and the rest lacks a known reason. V and J calls plus clone size are reproduced from that table; the DNA served to infer D and trimming. This sample holds approximately 150,000 clones; approximately 90% were observed only once. The ten biggest clones cover more than 1% of the sample.

This clonotype originated in an adult who received the AZD1222 COVID-19 vaccine. The sample in question was peripheral blood, obtained 28 days after the second AZD1222 dose. Rearrangement joined TRBV29-1 to TRBJ2-7, with TRBD2 tentatively as D gene (7 bases match). CDR3 protein: CSVGRGGASFYEQYF. The DNA reads as follows: TGCAGCGTTGGGCGTGGGGGGGCGAGTTTCTACGAGCAGTACTTC.